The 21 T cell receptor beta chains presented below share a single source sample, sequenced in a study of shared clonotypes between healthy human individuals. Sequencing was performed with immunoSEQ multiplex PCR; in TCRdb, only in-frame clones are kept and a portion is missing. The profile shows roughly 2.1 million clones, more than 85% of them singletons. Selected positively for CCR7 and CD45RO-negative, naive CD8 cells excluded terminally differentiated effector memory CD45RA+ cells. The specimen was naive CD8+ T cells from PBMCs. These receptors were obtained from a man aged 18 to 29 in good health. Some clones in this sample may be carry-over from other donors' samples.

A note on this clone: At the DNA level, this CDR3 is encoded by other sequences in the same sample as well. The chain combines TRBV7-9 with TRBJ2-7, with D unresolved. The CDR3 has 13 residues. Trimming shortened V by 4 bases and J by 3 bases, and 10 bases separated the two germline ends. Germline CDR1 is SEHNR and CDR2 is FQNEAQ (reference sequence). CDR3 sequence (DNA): TGTGCCAGCAGCTCCGGACCCAGCTACGAGCAGTACTTC. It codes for CASSSGPSYEQYF.

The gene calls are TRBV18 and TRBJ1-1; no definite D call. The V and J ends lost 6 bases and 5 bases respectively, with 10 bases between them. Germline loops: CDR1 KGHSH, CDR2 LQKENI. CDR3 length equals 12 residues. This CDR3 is CASSNAVTEAFF. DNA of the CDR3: TGTGCCAGCTCCAATGCCGTGACTGAAGCTTTCTTT. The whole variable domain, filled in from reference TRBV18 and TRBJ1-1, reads NAGVMQNPRHLVRRRGQEARLRCSPMKGHSHVYWYRQLPEEGLKFMVYLQKENIIDESGMPKERFSAEFPKEGPSILRIQQVVRGDSAAYFCASSNAVTEAFFGQGTRLTVV.

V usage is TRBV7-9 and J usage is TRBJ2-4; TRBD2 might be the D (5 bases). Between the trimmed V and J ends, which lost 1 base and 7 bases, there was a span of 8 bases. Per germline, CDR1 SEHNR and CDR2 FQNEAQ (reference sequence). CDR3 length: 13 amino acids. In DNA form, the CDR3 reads TGTGCCAGCAGCTTAGACGGGGTTAACATTCAGTACTTC. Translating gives CASSLDGVNIQYF.

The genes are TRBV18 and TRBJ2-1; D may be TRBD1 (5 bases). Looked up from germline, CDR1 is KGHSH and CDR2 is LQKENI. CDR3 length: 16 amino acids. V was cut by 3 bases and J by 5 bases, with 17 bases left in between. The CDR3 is CASSPTLGVLNNEQFF. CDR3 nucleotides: TGTGCCAGCTCACCGACTTTAGGGGTACTTAACAATGAGCAGTTCTTC.

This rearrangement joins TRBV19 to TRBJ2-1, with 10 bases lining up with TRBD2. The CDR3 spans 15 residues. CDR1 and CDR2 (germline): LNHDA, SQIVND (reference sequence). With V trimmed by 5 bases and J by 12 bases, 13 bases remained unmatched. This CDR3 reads CASSLRAGGNIGQFF. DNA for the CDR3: TGTGCCAGTAGTCTCAGAGCGGGAGGGAATATCGGGCAGTTCTTC. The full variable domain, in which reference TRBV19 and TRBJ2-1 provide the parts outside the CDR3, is DGGITQSPKYLFRKEGQNVTLSCEQNLNHDAMYWYRQDPGQGLRLIYYSQIVNDFQKGDIAEGYSVSREKKESFPLTVTSAQKNPTAFYLCASSLRAGGNIGQFFGPGTRLTVL.

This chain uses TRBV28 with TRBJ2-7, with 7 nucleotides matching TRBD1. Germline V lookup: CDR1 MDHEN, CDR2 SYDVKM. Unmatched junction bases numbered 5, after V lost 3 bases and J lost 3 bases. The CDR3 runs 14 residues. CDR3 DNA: TGTGCCAGCAGTTTTAGCTGGGACAGCTACGAGCAGTACTTC. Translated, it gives CASSFSWDSYEQYF.

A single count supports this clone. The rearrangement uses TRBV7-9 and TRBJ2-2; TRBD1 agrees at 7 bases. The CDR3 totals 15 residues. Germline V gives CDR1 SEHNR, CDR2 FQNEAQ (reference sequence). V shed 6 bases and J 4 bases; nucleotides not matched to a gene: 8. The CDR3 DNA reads TGTGCCAGCAGAACAGGGGTCGTCGGCACCGGGGAGCTGTTTTTT. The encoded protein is CASRTGVVGTGELFF. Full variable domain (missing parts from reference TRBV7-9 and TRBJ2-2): DTGVSQNPRHKITKRGQNVTFRCDPISEHNRLYWYRQTLGQGPEFLTYFQNEAQLEKSRLLSDRFSAERPKGSFSTLEIQRTEQGDSAMYLCASRTGVVGTGELFFGEGSRLTVL.

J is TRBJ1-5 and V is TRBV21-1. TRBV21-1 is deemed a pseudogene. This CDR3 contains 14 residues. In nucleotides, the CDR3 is TGTGCCAGCAGCTACAACTCTAGCAATCAGCCCCAGCATTTT. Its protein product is CASSYNSSNQPQHF.

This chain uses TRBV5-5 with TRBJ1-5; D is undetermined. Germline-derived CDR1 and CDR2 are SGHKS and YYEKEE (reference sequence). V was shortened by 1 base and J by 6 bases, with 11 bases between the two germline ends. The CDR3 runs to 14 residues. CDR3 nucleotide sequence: TGTGCCAGCAGCTTGACTATGGGCAGTCAGCCCCAGCATTTT. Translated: CASSLTMGSQPQHF.

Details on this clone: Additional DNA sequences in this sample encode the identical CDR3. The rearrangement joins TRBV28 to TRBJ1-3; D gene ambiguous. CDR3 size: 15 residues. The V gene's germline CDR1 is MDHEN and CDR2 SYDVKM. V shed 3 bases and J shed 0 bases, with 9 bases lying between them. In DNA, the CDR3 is TGTGCCAGCAGTTTCGGGCAGAGCTCTGGAAACACCATATATTTT. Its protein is CASSFGQSSGNTIYF.

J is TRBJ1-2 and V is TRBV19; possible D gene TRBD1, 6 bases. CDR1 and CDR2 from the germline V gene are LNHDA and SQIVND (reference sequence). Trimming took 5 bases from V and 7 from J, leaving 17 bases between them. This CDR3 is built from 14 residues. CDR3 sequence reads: CASSPRGGGLGYTF. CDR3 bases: TGTGCCAGTAGTCCCCGGGGAGGGGGGCTTGGCTACACCTTC.

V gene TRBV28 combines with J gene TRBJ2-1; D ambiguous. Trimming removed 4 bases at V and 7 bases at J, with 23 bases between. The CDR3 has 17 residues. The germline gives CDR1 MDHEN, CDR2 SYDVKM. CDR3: CASSSLSLSRAWNEQFF. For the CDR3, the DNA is TGTGCCAGCAGTTCACTGAGTTTGAGCCGGGCTTGGAATGAGCAGTTCTTC.

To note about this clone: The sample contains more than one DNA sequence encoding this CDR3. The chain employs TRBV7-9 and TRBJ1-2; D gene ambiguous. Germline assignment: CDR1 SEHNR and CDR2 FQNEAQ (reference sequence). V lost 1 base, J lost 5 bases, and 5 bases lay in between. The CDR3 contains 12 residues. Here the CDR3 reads CASSLGEYGYTF. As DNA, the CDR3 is TGTGCCAGCAGCTTAGGAGAGTATGGCTACACCTTC.

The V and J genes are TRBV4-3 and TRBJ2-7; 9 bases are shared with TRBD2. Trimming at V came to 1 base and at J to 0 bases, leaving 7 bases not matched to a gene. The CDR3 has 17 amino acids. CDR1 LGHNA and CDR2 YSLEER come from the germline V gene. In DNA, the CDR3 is TGCGCCAGCAGCCAAGGCCTAGCGGGAATGAGCTCCTACGAGCAGTACTTC. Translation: CASSQGLAGMSSYEQYF.

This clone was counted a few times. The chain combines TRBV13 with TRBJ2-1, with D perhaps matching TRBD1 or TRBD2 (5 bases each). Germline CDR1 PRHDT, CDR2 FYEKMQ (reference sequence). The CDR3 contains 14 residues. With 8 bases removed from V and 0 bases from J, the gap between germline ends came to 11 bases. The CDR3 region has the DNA TGTGCCAGCTTTCGGGGCAGCTCCTACAATGAGCAGTTCTTC. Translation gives CASFRGSSYNEQFF.

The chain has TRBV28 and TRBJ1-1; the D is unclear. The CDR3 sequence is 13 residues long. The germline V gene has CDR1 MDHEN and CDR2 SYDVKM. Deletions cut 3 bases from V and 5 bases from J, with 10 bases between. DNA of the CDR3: TGTGCCAGCAGTTTTAGTCCTAAGACTGAAGCTTTCTTT. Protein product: CASSFSPKTEAFF.

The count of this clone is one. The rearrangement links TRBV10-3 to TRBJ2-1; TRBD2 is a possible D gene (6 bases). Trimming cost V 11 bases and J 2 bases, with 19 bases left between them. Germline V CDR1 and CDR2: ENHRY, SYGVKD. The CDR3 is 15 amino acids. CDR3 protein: CADRKPGSAYNEQFF. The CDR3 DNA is TGTGCCGACAGAAAGCCCGGGAGTGCCTACAATGAGCAGTTCTTC.

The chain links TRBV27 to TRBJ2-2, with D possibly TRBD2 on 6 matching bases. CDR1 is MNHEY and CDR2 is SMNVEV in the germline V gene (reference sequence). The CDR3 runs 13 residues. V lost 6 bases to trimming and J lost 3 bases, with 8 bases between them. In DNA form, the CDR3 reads TGTGCCAGCAGAGTAGCGGACACCGGGGAGCTGTTTTTT. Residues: CASRVADTGELFF.

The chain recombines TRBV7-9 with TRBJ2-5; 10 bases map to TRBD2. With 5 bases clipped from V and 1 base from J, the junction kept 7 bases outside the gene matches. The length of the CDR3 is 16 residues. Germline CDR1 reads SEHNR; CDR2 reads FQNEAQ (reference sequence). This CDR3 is CASSLTSGALQETQYF. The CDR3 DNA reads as TGTGCCAGCAGCCTCACTAGCGGGGCCCTCCAAGAGACCCAGTACTTC. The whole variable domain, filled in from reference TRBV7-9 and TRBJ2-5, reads DTGVSQNPRHKITKRGQNVTFRCDPISEHNRLYWYRQTLGQGPEFLTYFQNEAQLEKSRLLSDRFSAERPKGSFSTLEIQRTEQGDSAMYLCASSLTSGALQETQYFGPGTRLLVL.

The CDR3 is CASSLLRDGSSYEQYF. The CDR3 DNA sequence: TGTGCCAGCAGCTTATTAAGGGACGGTAGCTCCTACGAGCAGTACTTC. The V gene is TRBV7-9, the J gene TRBJ2-7; D assignment may be TRBD1 or TRBD2 (5 bases each). This CDR3 has 16 amino acids. V was cut by 2 bases and J by 0 bases, with 14 bases left in between. The germline V gene has CDR1 SEHNR and CDR2 FQNEAQ (reference sequence).

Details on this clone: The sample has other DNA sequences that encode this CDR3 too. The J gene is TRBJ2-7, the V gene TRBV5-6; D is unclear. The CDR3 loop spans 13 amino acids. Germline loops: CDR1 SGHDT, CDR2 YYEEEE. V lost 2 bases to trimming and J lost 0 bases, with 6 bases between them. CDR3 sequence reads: CASSFWGSYEQYF. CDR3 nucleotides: TGTGCCAGCAGCTTCTGGGGCTCCTACGAGCAGTACTTC.